The rows below give T cell receptor beta chains drawn from one sample of a study of OX40 agonist ivuxolimab in advanced cancers. This table comes from immunoSEQ multiplex PCR, and its TCRdb copy is limited to in-frame clones, with some not included. The sample yields around 22,000 clones, about 85% seen once. The sequenced sample was CD4+ or CD8+ T cells sorted from blood, obtained in a trial of the OX40 agonist ivuxolimab. Every receptor here comes from an adult with an advanced solid tumor such as melanoma, head and neck, liver or kidney cancer. CDR3s include the opening cysteine and the closing phenylalanine or tryptophan. Each record gives: V gene, D gene, clone size, J gene, CDR3 protein, CDR3 DNA. A D gene is named only where the DNA matches it firmly. Rows may omit the clone size; those that give it use once, few, many or a size class.

>TRBV7-8|NA|NA|TRBJ1-2
CASRRREQDYGYTF
TGTGCCAGCAGGCGCCGGGAACAGGACTATGGCTACACCTTC
>TRBV29-1|NA|NA|TRBJ2-1
CSVDLLGHTGGYEQFF
TGCAGCGTTGATTTACTCGGGCACACCGGCGGCTATGAGCAGTTCTTC
>TRBV19|NA|few|TRBJ1-2
CASQSRTADYTF
TGTGCCAGCCAATCTCGGACAGCCGACTACACCTTC
>TRBV27|NA|NA|TRBJ2-5
CASSSQQEETQYF
TGTGCCAGCAGCTCCCAACAAGAAGAGACCCAGTACTTC
>TRBV10-3|TRBD2|NA|TRBJ2-7
CAISDERESGEQYF
TGTGCCATCAGTGACGAGCGGGAGAGCGGCGAGCAGTACTTC
>TRBV2|TRBD1|NA|TRBJ2-3
CASRGQLGDTQYF
TGTGCCAGCAGGGGACAGTTGGGGGATACGCAGTATTTT
>TRBV5-4|NA|NA|TRBJ2-1
CASSLRRIISGDEQFF
TGTGCCAGCAGCTTGAGAAGGATCATCTCGGGGGATGAGCAGTTCTTC
>TRBV29-1|NA|once|TRBJ2-1
CSVTRADNEQFF
TGCAGCGTTACCCGAGCGGACAATGAGCAGTTCTTC
>TRBV27|TRBD1|NA|TRBJ2-7
CASSLLSRGTEIFF
TGTGCCAGCAGTTTATTATCCCGAGGGACAGAGATTTTCTTC
>TRBV7-2|TRBD1|once|TRBJ2-7
CASSLAGQGGYEQYF
TGTGCCAGCAGCTTAGCCGGACAGGGGGGCTACGAGCAGTACTTC
>TRBV2|NA|NA|TRBJ1-5
CASSRPGVNQPQHF
TGTGCCAGCAGTCGACCAGGGGTCAATCAGCCCCAGCATTTT
>TRBV4-1|NA|once|TRBJ2-2
CASSQGPLQGSGELFF
TGCGCCAGCAGCCAAGGCCCGCTTCAGGGGTCCGGGGAGCTGTTTTTT
>TRBV23-1|TRBD1|NA|TRBJ2-5
CASSQERDRAKVETQYF
TGCGCCAGCAGTCAGGAACGGGACAGAGCAAAGGTGGAGACCCAGTACTTC
>TRBV15|NA|once|TRBJ2-5
CATSRDRGGAAETQYF
TGTGCCACCAGCAGAGATCGCGGGGGCGCGGCGGAGACCCAGTACTTC
>TRBV2|TRBD1|NA|TRBJ1-2
CASRPGTGTNYGYTF
TGTGCCAGCAGGCCCGGGACAGGTACTAACTATGGCTACACCTTC
>TRBV5-1|NA|NA|TRBJ1-4
CASSLDTEGGVEKLFF
TGCGCCAGCAGCTTGGACACCGAAGGTGGGGTTGAAAAACTGTTTTTT
>TRBV28|NA|NA|TRBJ2-7
CASSLNGFEQYF
TGTGCCAGCAGTTTAAATGGATTCGAGCAGTACTTC
>TRBV7-2|NA|NA|TRBJ2-5
CASSSSSQETQYF
TGTGCCAGCAGCTCAAGTTCTCAAGAGACCCAGTACTTC
>TRBV2|NA|NA|TRBJ2-1
CASRTDTPPSINEQFF
TGTGCCAGCAGGACCGATACGCCTCCTAGCATCAATGAGCAGTTCTTC
>TRBV9|NA|NA|TRBJ2-1
CASSVELAPDNEQFF
TGTGCCAGCAGCGTAGAGCTAGCGCCGGACAATGAGCAGTTCTTC
>TRBV5-6|NA|once|TRBJ2-5
CASSFLGPGGTQYF
TGTGCCAGCAGCTTTCTCGGGCCTGGAGGGACCCAGTACTTC
>TRBV19|TRBD1|NA|TRBJ2-7
CASWGQGGEQYF
TGTGCCAGTTGGGGACAGGGGGGTGAGCAGTACTTC
>TRBV2|TRBD1|NA|TRBJ2-5
CASCDRGSSDETQYF
TGTGCCAGCTGCGACAGGGGAAGCTCCGACGAGACCCAGTACTTC
>TRBV7-9|TRBD2|NA|TRBJ2-1
CASSLASGGGNEQFF
TGTGCCAGCAGCTTAGCTAGCGGGGGGGGTAATGAGCAGTTCTTC
>TRBV11-3|NA|NA|TRBJ2-5
CASSLEVQETQYF
TGTGCCAGCAGCTTAGAGGTCCAAGAGACCCAGTACTTC
>TRBV11-3|NA|once|TRBJ2-1
CASSLGQGGSYNEQFF
TGTGCCAGCAGCTTAGGACAGGGAGGGTCCTACAATGAGCAGTTCTTC
>TRBV14|TRBD1|NA|TRBJ2-1
CASSRTGFEQFF
TGTGCCAGCAGCAGGACAGGGTTTGAGCAGTTCTTC
>TRBV5-1|NA|NA|TRBJ2-3
CASSLTTSTDTQYF
TGCGCCAGCAGCCTGACGACTAGCACAGATACGCAGTATTTT